This T cell receptor beta chain stems from a study of blood T cell repertoires in COVID-19. Study in general: PBMCs, B-cell-depleted T cells, or T cells were the source of the cDNA or gDNA that made up the material.

This table comes from immunoSEQ multiplex PCR, and its TCRdb copy is limited to in-frame clones, with some not included. The sample holds more than 75,000 clones, more than 80% seen once. V was trimmed by 4 bases and J by 6 bases, leaving 17 bases between them. The CDR3 sequence is 15 residues long. Per germline, CDR1 SGHRS and CDR2 YFSETQ. Material: peripheral blood. The chain joins TRBV5-1 to TRBJ2-1, with a weak D call TRBD2 (5 bases). The source of this sequence is a human donor in a cohort sampled during active COVID-19. The CDR3, as DNA: TGCGCCAGCAGCGATACCGGGATCACCGTCAATGAGCAGTTCTTC. Residues: CASSDTGITVNEQFF.